A selection of T cell receptor beta chains follows, all from one sample in a study of CD8 T cells in Susac syndrome. TCRdb independently ran MiXCR on the immunoSEQ multiplex PCR reads; one entry per CDR3 protein. Among some 300,000 distinct CDR3 sequences listed, almost 85% were seen once. Sequenced: CD8+ T cells from PBMCs. The receptors come from a human donor with multiple sclerosis. Each CDR3 is given with its conserved first and last residue. D genes are given only for firm matches. Only some rows state a clone size, as once, few, many or a class for expanded clones.

V: TRBV29-1; J: TRBJ2-1; size: NA; D: NA; DNA: TGCAGCGTTGATTCTAGCGCCTCTCCCCACAATGAGCAGTTCTTC; CDR3: CSVDSSASPHNEQFF
V: TRBV2; J: TRBJ2-7; size: NA; D: NA; DNA: TGTGCCAGTCGACTGGGACTTCCCTACGAGCAGTACTTC; CDR3: CASRLGLPYEQYF
V: TRBV20-1; J: TRBJ2-1; size: NA; D: NA; DNA: TGCAGTGCCCCCACGGACTACCCGGAGGAGCAGTTCTTC; CDR3: CSAPTDYPEEQFF
V: TRBV25-1; J: TRBJ2-2; size: NA; D: TRBD1; DNA: TGTGCCAGCCGAGGGACAGCTAGGGACGGGGAGCTGTTTTTT; CDR3: CASRGTARDGELFF
V: TRBV7-9; J: TRBJ1-1; size: NA; D: NA; DNA: TGTGCCAGCAGCTCCACCGAGGCTGGGAGGACTGAAGCTTTCTTT; CDR3: CASSSTEAGRTEAFF
V: TRBV19; J: TRBJ2-1; size: NA; D: NA; DNA: TGTGCCAGTAGTACGCGGGACTCTACCAATGAGCAGTTCTTC; CDR3: CASSTRDSTNEQFF
V: TRBV28; J: TRBJ2-7; size: NA; D: NA; DNA: TGTGCCAGCAACGACTTACGGGACAAACCCGACGAGCAGTACTTC; CDR3: CASNDLRDKPDEQYF
V: TRBV5-1; J: TRBJ2-3; size: NA; D: NA; DNA: TGCGCCAGCAGCGCATGGGGGACAAGCACAGATACGCAGTATTTT; CDR3: CASSAWGTSTDTQYF
V: TRBV19; J: TRBJ2-7; size: NA; D: TRBD1; DNA: TGTGCCAGTAGCTCGACAGGGGTTGGCGAGCAGTACTTC; CDR3: CASSSTGVGEQYF
V: TRBV12-3/TRBV12-4; J: TRBJ1-2; size: NA; D: TRBD1; DNA: TGTGCCAGCAGTTTTGGGAGGACAGGGAACTATGGCTACACCTTC; CDR3: CASSFGRTGNYGYTF
V: TRBV5-1; J: TRBJ2-7; size: NA; D: TRBD1; DNA: TGCGCCAGCAGGAGACAGGGGATCATCTACGAGCAGTACTTC; CDR3: CASRRQGIIYEQYF
V: TRBV6-1; J: TRBJ1-2; size: NA; D: NA; DNA: TGTGCCAGCAGGTCCGGGACCCTGTATGGCTACACCTTC; CDR3: CASRSGTLYGYTF
V: TRBV7-3; J: TRBJ2-1; size: NA; D: NA; DNA: TGTGCCAGCAGCTTAAGGATTGGGGAGAATAATGAGCAGTTCTTC; CDR3: CASSLRIGENNEQFF
V: TRBV15; J: TRBJ2-1; size: NA; D: TRBD2; DNA: TGTGCCACCAGCAGTACTGTGGCTAGCGGCTCCTACAATGAGCAGTTCTTC; CDR3: CATSSTVASGSYNEQFF
V: TRBV20-1; J: TRBJ2-7; size: few; D: NA; DNA: TGCAGTGCTAGTAGTGGGGACGCCTACGAGCAGTACTTC; CDR3: CSASSGDAYEQYF
V: TRBV28; J: TRBJ2-7; size: NA; D: NA; DNA: TGTGCCTCCGAGGGGGCTAGCGGCACAACCTACGAGCAGTACTTC; CDR3: CASEGASGTTYEQYF
V: TRBV5-4; J: TRBJ2-2; size: NA; D: NA; DNA: TGTGCCAGCAGCTTGGCCGGGCCTTCCGGGGGCACCGGGGAGCTGTTTTTT; CDR3: CASSLAGPSGGTGELFF
V: TRBV5-4; J: TRBJ2-3; size: NA; D: NA; DNA: TGTGCCAGCAGCTCGACTGTCACAGATACGCAGTATTTT; CDR3: CASSSTVTDTQYF
V: TRBV3-1; J: TRBJ2-2; size: NA; D: TRBD2; DNA: TGTGCCAGCAGCCAAGAGTTGGTAGGGGCTAGCGGGCCCCTTGGGGAGCTGTTTTTT; CDR3: CASSQELVGASGPLGELFF
V: TRBV6-6; J: TRBJ1-1; size: NA; D: NA; DNA: TGTGCCAGCAATCATCGTGACGGGACTGAAGCTTTCTTT; CDR3: CASNHRDGTEAFF
V: TRBV4-3; J: TRBJ2-1; size: NA; D: NA; DNA: TGCGCCAGCAGCCAAGGAGATGGCAATGAGCAGTTCTTC; CDR3: CASSQGDGNEQFF
V: TRBV6-6; J: TRBJ2-1; size: NA; D: TRBD2; DNA: TGTGCCAGCAGTAACTCAAGGACTAGCGGGAGCAATGAGCAGTTCTTC; CDR3: CASSNSRTSGSNEQFF
V: TRBV20-1; J: TRBJ1-1; size: NA; D: TRBD1; DNA: TGCAGTGCTTACCCCAGGGGGCGATACCGGAACACTGAAGCTTTCTTT; CDR3: CSAYPRGRYRNTEAFF
V: TRBV23-1; J: TRBJ1-5; size: NA; D: TRBD1; DNA: TGCGCCAGCACTTGGGCAGGGGGCTATCAGCCCCAGCATTTT; CDR3: CASTWAGGYQPQHF
V: TRBV10-2; J: TRBJ1-2; size: NA; D: NA; DNA: TGCGCCACTTCCGACCACAGTGGGATCTATGGCTACACCTTC; CDR3: CATSDHSGIYGYTF
V: TRBV13; J: TRBJ2-1; size: NA; D: TRBD1; DNA: TGTGCCAGCAGCTTAGGACAGGGGGCTTCCTACAATGAGCAGCTCTTC; CDR3: CASSLGQGASYNEQLF
V: TRBV19; J: TRBJ2-7; size: NA; D: TRBD2; DNA: TGTGCCAGTAGTTTGGTAGCGGGAGGCAACGAGCAGTACTTC; CDR3: CASSLVAGGNEQYF
V: TRBV5-4; J: TRBJ2-1; size: NA; D: TRBD2; DNA: TGTGCCAGCAGCCCGGGACTAGCGGGTTCCGTATACAATGAGCAGTTCTTC; CDR3: CASSPGLAGSVYNEQFF
V: TRBV5-6; J: TRBJ2-1; size: NA; D: NA; DNA: TGTGCCAGCAGCTTGCGTCCTGACTACAATGAGCAGTTCTTC; CDR3: CASSLRPDYNEQFF
V: TRBV30; J: TRBJ1-3; size: NA; D: NA; DNA: TGTGCCTGGAGGGTAGCCCCAGGGGTGGCGAAACAAGACTCTGGAAACACCATATATTTT; CDR3: CAWRVAPGVAKQDSGNTIYF
V: TRBV4-2; J: TRBJ2-7; size: NA; D: NA; DNA: TGTGCCAGCAGCCAAGCAGGACCCGGCAGCGAGCAGTACTTC; CDR3: CASSQAGPGSEQYF
V: TRBV27; J: TRBJ2-7; size: NA; D: TRBD2; DNA: TGTGCCAGCAGTGAAGCGGGAGGGGTCTACGAGCAGTACTTC; CDR3: CASSEAGGVYEQYF
V: TRBV4-3; J: TRBJ2-2; size: NA; D: NA; DNA: TGCGCCAGCAGCCAAGATTCTACTGGGCTCACCGGGGAGCTGTTTTTT; CDR3: CASSQDSTGLTGELFF
V: TRBV13; J: TRBJ2-1; size: NA; D: TRBD2; DNA: TGTGCCAGCAGCTTAGGTAGCGGGATGTCCTACAATGAGCAGTTCTTC; CDR3: CASSLGSGMSYNEQFF
V: TRBV4-3; J: TRBJ2-1; size: NA; D: NA; DNA: TGCGCCAGCAGCCAAGGTTCTAGCTCCCACAATGAGCAGTTCTTC; CDR3: CASSQGSSSHNEQFF
V: TRBV7-2; J: TRBJ2-1; size: NA; D: NA; DNA: TGTGCCAGCAGCCCGGTCCCAGGGAGACCCTACAATGAGCAGTTCTTC; CDR3: CASSPVPGRPYNEQFF
V: TRBV7-9; J: TRBJ1-1; size: NA; D: TRBD1; DNA: TGTGCCAGCAGCGAACAGGGGGCGGCTTACACTGAAGCTTTCTTT; CDR3: CASSEQGAAYTEAFF